The 21 T cell receptor beta chains below come from one sample, sequenced in a study of radiation and T cells in renal cell carcinoma. Time point in this sample: blood 2 weeks post-SBRT. The sample's treatment: 15 Gy SBRT to primary tumor, nephrectomy 4 weeks later. The protocol was immunoSEQ multiplex PCR, while the TCRdb copy is restricted to in-frame clones and leaves out a portion. The sample shows some 150,000 clones, about 87% of them seen only once. This specimen was blood, taken from a patient whose treatment included radiotherapy and nephrectomy. The receptors derive from a woman in her forties or fifties with renal cell carcinoma.

This chain links TRBV5-6 with TRBJ1-2; D gene ambiguous. V lost 4 bases to trimming and J lost 0 bases, with 10 bases between them. The CDR3 is 14 amino acids. The germline gives CDR1 SGHDT, CDR2 YYEEEE. CDR3 nucleotide sequence: TGTGCCAGCAGCCCGATGGGAGCTAACTATGGCTACACCTTC. Its protein product is CASSPMGANYGYTF. The entire variable domain, with the rest obtained from reference TRBV5-6 and TRBJ1-2, is as follows: DAGVTQSPTHLIKTRGQQVTLRCSPKSGHDTVSWYQQALGQGPQFIFQYYEEEERQRGNFPDRFSGHQFPNYSSELNVNALLLGDSALYLCASSPMGANYGYTFGSGTRLTVV.

This clone was detected only a few times. V is TRBV18 and J is TRBJ2-3; D perhaps matches TRBD1 (6 bases). The CDR3 extends over 16 amino acids. Looked up from germline, CDR1 is KGHSH and CDR2 is LQKENI. V lost 0 bases, J lost 2 bases, and 12 bases lay in between. This chain's CDR3 is CASSPPRGISTDTQYF. The CDR3 coding sequence is TGTGCCAGCTCACCACCGAGGGGGATCTCCACAGATACGCAGTATTTT.

J is TRBJ1-6 and V is TRBV14; D call uncertain. Germline CDR1 reads SGHDN; CDR2 reads FVKESK. This CDR3 contains 14 residues. The V gene lost 6 bases and the J gene lost 7 bases, with 13 bases spanning the gap. The CDR3 loop is CASRRASGNSPLHF. Here the CDR3 DNA reads TGTGCCAGCAGGAGGGCGTCGGGCAATTCACCCCTCCACTTT.

The rearrangement links TRBV5-6 to TRBJ2-7; 9 nucleotides match TRBD1. The CDR3 loop spans 16 amino acids. Trimming at V came to 2 bases and at J to 5 bases, leaving 11 bases not matched to a gene. In germline, CDR1 is SGHDT, CDR2 YYEEEE. The CDR3 region has the DNA TGTGCCAGCAGCTTTGCATCAGGGACAGGGCTGGACGAGCAGTACTTC. Encoded protein: CASSFASGTGLDEQYF. Using reference TRBV5-6 and TRBJ2-7 for the parts outside the CDR3, the full variable domain is DAGVTQSPTHLIKTRGQQVTLRCSPKSGHDTVSWYQQALGQGPQFIFQYYEEEERQRGNFPDRFSGHQFPNYSSELNVNALLLGDSALYLCASSFASGTGLDEQYFGPGTRLTVT.

The J gene is TRBJ1-4, the V gene TRBV6-1; TRBD1 might be the D (6 bases). Germline CDR1 and CDR2: MNHNS and SASEGT. Trimming removed 9 bases from V and 5 bases from J, with 10 bases in between. This CDR3 is 12 amino acids long. The CDR3 spells CASRQANEKLFF. The CDR3 bases are TGTGCCAGTAGACAGGCCAATGAAAAACTGTTTTTT.

The gene calls are TRBV7-2 and TRBJ2-3; a possible D gene is TRBD2 (7 bases). The CDR3 is 15 residues long. The V gene lost 2 bases and the J gene lost 5 bases, with 14 bases spanning the gap. Germline CDR1 reads SGHTA; CDR2 reads FQGNSA. The CDR3 DNA follows: TGTGCCAGCAGCTTAACGGGGGGCCGTGGAGATACGCAGTATTTT. The encoded protein is CASSLTGGRGDTQYF.

This clone was counted between two and nine times. The V gene is TRBV20-1, the J gene TRBJ1-1; D gene ambiguous. Germline CDR1 is DFQATT and CDR2 is SNEGSKA (reference sequence). Deletions cut 3 bases from V and 11 bases from J, with 13 bases between. This CDR3 comprises 11 residues. CDR3 DNA: TGCAGTGCTAGGCCAGATATCGGGGCTTTCTTT. Protein sequence: CSARPDIGAFF.

CDR3 residues: CASSRRGGVDSPLHF. CDR3 DNA sequence: TGTGCCAGCAGTCGAAGGGGGGGGGTCGATTCACCCCTCCACTTT. The chain joins TRBV6-5 to TRBJ1-6; D might be TRBD1 (6 bases). The CDR3 has 15 amino acids. Trimming cost V 5 bases and J 8 bases, with 16 bases left between them. Germline V lookup: CDR1 MNHEY, CDR2 SVGAGI.

The chain combines TRBV11-2 with TRBJ2-3; 7 bases agree with TRBD2. Germline lookup yields CDR1 SGHAT and CDR2 FQNNGV. V shed 4 bases and J 1 base; nucleotides not matched to a gene: 2. The CDR3 is made up of 14 amino acids. In nucleotides, the CDR3 is TGTGCCAGCAGCTCGGCGGGGGGCACAGATACGCAGTATTTT. It encodes CASSSAGGTDTQYF.

This chain joins TRBV5-5 and TRBJ2-7; 11 bases fit TRBD1. With V trimmed by 1 base and J by 2 bases, 5 bases remained unmatched. There are 16 residues in the CDR3. Germline CDR1 SGHKS, CDR2 YYEKEE (reference sequence). The chain's CDR3 is CASSLSSGQGAYEQYF. CDR3 DNA sequence: TGTGCCAGCAGCTTGAGTTCGGGACAGGGGGCCTACGAGCAGTACTTC.

The V gene is TRBV19, the J gene TRBJ1-3; 7 nucleotides agree with TRBD1. The germline V gene has CDR1 LNHDA and CDR2 SQIVND (reference sequence). Germline trimming cut 4 bases from V and 0 bases from J; bases unmatched to any gene: 3. The CDR3 extends over 15 amino acids. As DNA, the CDR3 is TGTGCCAGTAGTAACACAGGGGACTCTGGAAACACCATATATTTT. Its translation is CASSNTGDSGNTIYF. The full variable domain, rest sourced from reference TRBV19 and TRBJ1-3, is DGGITQSPKYLFRKEGQNVTLSCEQNLNHDAMYWYRQDPGQGLRLIYYSQIVNDFQKGDIAEGYSVSREKKESFPLTVTSAQKNPTAFYLCASSNTGDSGNTIYFGEGSWLTVV.

This chain uses TRBV11-2 with TRBJ1-1; maybe TRBD1 (6 bases). CDR1 and CDR2 (germline): SGHAT, FQNNGV. The CDR3 sequence is 15 residues long. The V and J ends lost 3 bases and 0 bases respectively, with 11 bases between them. The CDR3 DNA reads as TGTGCCAGCAGCTTCCAGTACAGGGTGAACACTGAAGCTTTCTTT. Its translation is CASSFQYRVNTEAFF.

This chain links TRBV6-5 with TRBJ1-6, with TRBD1 as a possible D gene (5 bases). From germline, CDR1 is MNHEY and CDR2 SVGAGI. With 2 bases removed from V and 4 bases from J, the gap between germline ends came to 6 bases. The CDR3 has 14 amino acids. The DNA of the CDR3 is TGTGCCAGCAGTTACAGGGGTTATAATTCACCCCTCCACTTT. It codes for CASSYRGYNSPLHF.

This sequence joins TRBV7-2 and TRBJ1-2; perhaps TRBD1 as D (5 bases). Germline lookup yields CDR1 SGHTA and CDR2 FQGNSA. The CDR3 spans 14 residues. Trimming stripped 5 bases from V and 8 bases from J, with 18 bases between. As DNA, the CDR3 is TGTGCCAGCAGCCAGCCCCCTCAGGGAAAGGGCTACACCTTC. It is translated as CASSQPPQGKGYTF.

V is TRBV5-6 and J is TRBJ1-5, with D unclear. The CDR3 covers 13 residues. The V gene's germline CDR1 is SGHDT and CDR2 YYEEEE. V lost 7 bases and J lost 7, with 15 bases in between. The CDR3 nucleotides are TGTGCCAGCCAGAGGTGGCAGTTACAGCCCCAGCATTTT. Protein product: CASQRWQLQPQHF.

This clone was detected only once. V gene TRBV4-3 combines with J gene TRBJ2-7; the D is unclear. Trimming removed 0 bases from V and 6 bases from J, with 15 bases in between. Germline V lookup: CDR1 LGHNA, CDR2 YSLEER. The CDR3 runs 15 residues. The CDR3 DNA sequence: TGCGCCAGCAGCCAAGATCAAGGGCTAGTGGGCGAGCAGTACTTC. It is translated as CASSQDQGLVGEQYF.

The V gene is TRBV29-1, the J gene TRBJ2-1; D remains ambiguous. The CDR3 is 13 amino acids. CDR1 is SQVTM and CDR2 is ANQGSEA in the germline V gene. V lost 7 bases and J 7 bases, leaving 17 bases between the germline ends. The CDR3 nucleotides read TGCAGCGCCAGTAGTAATTCACATAATGAGCAGTTCTTC. This translates into CSASSNSHNEQFF.

The chain has TRBV4-1 and TRBJ1-2; tentative D call: TRBD1 (5 bases). The CDR3 runs 17 residues. Germline values: CDR1 MGHRA, CDR2 YSYEKL. Between the trimmed V and J ends, which lost 0 bases and 8 bases, there was a span of 22 bases. The CDR3 sequence: CASSQERGFVGAGGYTF. The CDR3 DNA reads as TGCGCCAGCAGCCAAGAGAGGGGATTTGTTGGGGCTGGCGGCTACACCTTC.

This clone has only one observation. The chain employs TRBV6-6 and TRBJ1-6; tentatively, D is TRBD1 (6 bases). The ends were cut back, 5 bases at V and 10 bases at J, with 15 bases in the middle. Looked up from germline, CDR1 is MNHNY and CDR2 is SVGAGI (reference sequence). This CDR3 spans 14 amino acids. In nucleotides, the CDR3 is TGTGCCAGCAGTAGGGGGGGTGGAAGATCACCCCTCCACTTT. Translation gives CASSRGGGRSPLHF.

The chain couples TRBV4-3 to TRBJ2-3, with D unclear. This CDR3 has 13 amino acids. Trimming pared 6 bases from V and 0 bases from J, leaving 7 bases between. Per the germline V gene, CDR1 is LGHNA and CDR2 is YSLEER. CDR3 nucleotide sequence: TGCGCCAGCAGTTGGTCTAGCACAGATACGCAGTATTTT. Protein sequence: CASSWSSTDTQYF.

As for this clone: This sample also contains other DNA sequences that code for the same CDR3. DNA for the CDR3: TGTGCCAGCAGCGGGGACGGATACGAGCAGTACTTC. Its protein is CASSGDGYEQYF. The V call is TRBV9, the J call TRBJ2-7; D is perhaps TRBD1 or TRBD2 (5 bases each). V dropped 3 bases and J dropped 4 bases, with 8 bases sitting between them. Germline lookup yields CDR1 SGDLS and CDR2 YYNGEE. This CDR3 is 12 amino acids long.